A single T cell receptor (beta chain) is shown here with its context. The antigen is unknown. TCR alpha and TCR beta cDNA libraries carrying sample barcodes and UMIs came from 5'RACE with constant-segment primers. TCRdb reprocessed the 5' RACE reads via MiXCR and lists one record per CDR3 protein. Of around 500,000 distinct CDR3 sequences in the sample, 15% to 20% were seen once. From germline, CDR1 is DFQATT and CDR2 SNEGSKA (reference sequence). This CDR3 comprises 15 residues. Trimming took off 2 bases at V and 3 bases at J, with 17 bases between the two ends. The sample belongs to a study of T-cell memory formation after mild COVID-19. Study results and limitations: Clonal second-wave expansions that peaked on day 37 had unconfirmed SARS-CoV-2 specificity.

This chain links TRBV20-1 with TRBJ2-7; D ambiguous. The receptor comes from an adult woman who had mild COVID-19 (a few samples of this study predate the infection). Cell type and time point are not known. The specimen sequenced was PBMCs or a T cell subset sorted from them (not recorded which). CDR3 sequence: CSARKGDNSYYEQYF. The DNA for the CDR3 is TGCAGTGCTAGAAAAGGAGACAACTCGTACTACGAGCAGTACTTC.